This record covers a single T cell receptor (beta chain). Profiling relied on immunoSEQ multiplex PCR, and the TCRdb table lists in-frame clones only, not all of them. The sample lists over 80,000 clones; about nine tenths were seen once. This sample was included in a study of blood T cell repertoires in COVID-19. The CDR3 covers 19 residues. Losses at the gene ends were 1 base for V and 0 bases for J; bases not matched to a gene: 10. Germline values: CDR1 KGHSH, CDR2 LQKENI. The V gene is TRBV18, the J gene TRBJ2-4; 9 bases match TRBD2. This sequence was found in a man aged 50-60 years with acute or convalescent COVID-19. Sequenced material: peripheral blood. CDR3 sequence reads: CASSPLPMTSGLAKNIQYF. CDR3 nucleotides: TGTGCCAGCTCACCACTTCCCATGACTAGCGGACTAGCCAAAAACATTCAGTACTTC.